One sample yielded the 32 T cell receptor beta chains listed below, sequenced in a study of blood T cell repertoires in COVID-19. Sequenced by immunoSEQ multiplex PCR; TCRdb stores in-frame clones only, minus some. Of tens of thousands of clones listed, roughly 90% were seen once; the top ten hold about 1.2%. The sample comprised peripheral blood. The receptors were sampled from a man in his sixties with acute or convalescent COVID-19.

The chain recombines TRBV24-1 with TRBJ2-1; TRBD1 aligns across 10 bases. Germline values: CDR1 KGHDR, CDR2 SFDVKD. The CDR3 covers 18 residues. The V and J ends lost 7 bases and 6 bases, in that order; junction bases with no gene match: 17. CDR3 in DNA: TGTGCCACCAGCTCAACACGTCCCGGGACAGGGGTAGGCAATGAGCAGTTCTTC. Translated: CATSSTRPGTGVGNEQFF.

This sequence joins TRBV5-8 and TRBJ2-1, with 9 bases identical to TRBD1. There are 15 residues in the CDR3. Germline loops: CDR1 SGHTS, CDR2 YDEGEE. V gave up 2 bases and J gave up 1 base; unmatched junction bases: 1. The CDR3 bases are TGTGCCAGCAGCTTACAGGGGGCATCCTACAATGAGCAGTTCTTC. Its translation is CASSLQGASYNEQFF.

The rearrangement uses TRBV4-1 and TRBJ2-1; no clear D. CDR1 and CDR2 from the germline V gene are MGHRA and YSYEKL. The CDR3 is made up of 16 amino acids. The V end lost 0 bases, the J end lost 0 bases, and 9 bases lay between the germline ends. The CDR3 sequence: CASSQEGQSSYNEQFF. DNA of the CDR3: TGCGCCAGCAGCCAAGAGGGCCAGAGCTCCTACAATGAGCAGTTCTTC.

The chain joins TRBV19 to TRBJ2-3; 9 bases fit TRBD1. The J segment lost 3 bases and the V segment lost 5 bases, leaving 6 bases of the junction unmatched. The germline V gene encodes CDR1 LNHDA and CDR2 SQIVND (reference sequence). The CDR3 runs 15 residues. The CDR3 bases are TGTGCCAGTAGTGACAGGGGGAGTAAAACAGATACGCAGTATTTT. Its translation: CASSDRGSKTDTQYF.

CDR3: CATPTGSSYEQYF. The DNA for the CDR3 is TGTGCCACCCCGACGGGTAGCTCCTACGAGCAGTACTTC. The chain combines TRBV19 with TRBJ2-7; no clear D. V shed 10 bases and J shed 0 bases, with 13 bases lying between them. Germline assignment: CDR1 LNHDA and CDR2 SQIVND (reference sequence). The CDR3 sequence is 13 residues long.

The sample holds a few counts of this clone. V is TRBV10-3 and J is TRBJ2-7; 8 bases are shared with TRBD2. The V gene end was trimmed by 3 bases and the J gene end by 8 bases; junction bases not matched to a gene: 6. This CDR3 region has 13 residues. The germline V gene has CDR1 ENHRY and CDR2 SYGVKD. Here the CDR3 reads CAISEGIAGKQYF. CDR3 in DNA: TGTGCCATCAGTGAAGGAATAGCGGGAAAGCAGTACTTC.

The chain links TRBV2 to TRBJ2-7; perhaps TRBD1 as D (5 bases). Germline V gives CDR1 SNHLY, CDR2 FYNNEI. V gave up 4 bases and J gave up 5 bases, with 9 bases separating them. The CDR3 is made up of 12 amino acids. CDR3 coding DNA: TGTGCCAGCAGTGCAGGGCGGAACGAGCAGTACTTC. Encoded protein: CASSAGRNEQYF.

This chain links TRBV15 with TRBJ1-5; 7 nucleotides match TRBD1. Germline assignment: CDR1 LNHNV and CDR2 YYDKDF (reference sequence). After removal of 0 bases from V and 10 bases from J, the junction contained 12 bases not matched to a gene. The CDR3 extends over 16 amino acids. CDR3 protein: CATSRDRGTDIRPQHF. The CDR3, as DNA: TGTGCCACCAGCAGAGATCGGGGGACAGACATCAGACCCCAGCATTTT.

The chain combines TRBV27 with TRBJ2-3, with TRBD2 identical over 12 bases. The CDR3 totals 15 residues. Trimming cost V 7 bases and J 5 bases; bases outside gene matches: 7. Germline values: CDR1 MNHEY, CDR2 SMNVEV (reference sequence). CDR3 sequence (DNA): TGTGCCAGCATGGCTAGCGGGGGGGTTGGAGATACGCAGTATTTT. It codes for CASMASGGVGDTQYF.

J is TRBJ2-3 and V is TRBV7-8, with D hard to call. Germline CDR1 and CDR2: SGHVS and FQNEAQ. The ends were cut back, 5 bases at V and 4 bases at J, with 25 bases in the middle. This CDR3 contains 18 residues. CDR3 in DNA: TGTGCCAGCAGCGAGAGAACGAGGCAGTCACAACACTCAGATACGCAGTATTTT. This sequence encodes CASSERTRQSQHSDTQYF. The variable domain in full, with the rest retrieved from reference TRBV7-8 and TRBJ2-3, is GAGVSQSPRYKVAKRGQDVALRCDPISGHVSLFWYQQALGQGPEFLTYFQNEAQLDKSGLPSDRFFAERPEGSVSTLKIQRTQQEDSAVYLCASSERTRQSQHSDTQYFGPGTRLTVL.

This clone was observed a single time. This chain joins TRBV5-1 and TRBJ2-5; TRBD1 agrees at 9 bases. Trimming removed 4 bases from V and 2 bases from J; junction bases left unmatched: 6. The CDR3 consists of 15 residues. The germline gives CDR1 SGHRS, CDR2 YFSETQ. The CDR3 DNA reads TGCGCCAGCAGCCTAAGGGGACAGGGACAAGAGACCCAGTACTTC. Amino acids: CASSLRGQGQETQYF.

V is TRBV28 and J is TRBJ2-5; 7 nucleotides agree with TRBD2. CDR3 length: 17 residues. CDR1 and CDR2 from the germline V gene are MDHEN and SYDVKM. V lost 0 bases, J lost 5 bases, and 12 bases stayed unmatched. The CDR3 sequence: CASSLWASGTPVETQYF. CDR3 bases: TGTGCCAGCAGTTTATGGGCCAGCGGGACCCCTGTGGAGACCCAGTACTTC.

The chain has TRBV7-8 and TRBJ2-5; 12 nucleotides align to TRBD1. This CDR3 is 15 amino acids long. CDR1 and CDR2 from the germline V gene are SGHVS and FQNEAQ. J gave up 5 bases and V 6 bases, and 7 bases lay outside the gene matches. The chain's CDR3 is CASSLGTGGGETQYF. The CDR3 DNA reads TGTGCCAGCAGTCTCGGGACAGGGGGCGGTGAGACCCAGTACTTC.

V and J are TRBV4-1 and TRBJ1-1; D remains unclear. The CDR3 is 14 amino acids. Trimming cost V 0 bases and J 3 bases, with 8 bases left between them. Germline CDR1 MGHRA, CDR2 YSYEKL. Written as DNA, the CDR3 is TGCGCCAGCAGCCAAGAGTCAGGATACACTGAAGCTTTCTTT. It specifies CASSQESGYTEAFF.

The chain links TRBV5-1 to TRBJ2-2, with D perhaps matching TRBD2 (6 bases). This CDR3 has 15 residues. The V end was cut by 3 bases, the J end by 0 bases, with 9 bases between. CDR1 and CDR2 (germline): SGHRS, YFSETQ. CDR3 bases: TGCGCCAGCAGCTCTAGCGCGGCGAACACCGGGGAGCTGTTTTTT. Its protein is CASSSSAANTGELFF.

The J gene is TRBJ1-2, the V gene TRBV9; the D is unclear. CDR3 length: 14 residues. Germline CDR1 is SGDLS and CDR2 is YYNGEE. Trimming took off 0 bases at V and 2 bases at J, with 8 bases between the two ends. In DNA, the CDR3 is TGTGCCAGCAGCGTAGTTCTGCGGAACTATGGCTACACCTTC. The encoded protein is CASSVVLRNYGYTF. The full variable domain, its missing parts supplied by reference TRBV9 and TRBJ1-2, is DSGVTQTPKHLITATGQRVTLRCSPRSGDLSVYWYQQSLDQGLQFLIQYYNGEERAKGNILERFSAQQFPDLHSELNLSSLELGDSALYFCASSVVLRNYGYTFGSGTRLTVV.

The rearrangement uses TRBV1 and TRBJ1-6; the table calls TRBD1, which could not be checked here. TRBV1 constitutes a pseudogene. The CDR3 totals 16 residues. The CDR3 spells CTSSQFPRDSYSPLHF. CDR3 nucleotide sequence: TGCACCAGCAGCCAATTCCCCCGGGACAGCTACTCACCCCTCCACTTT.

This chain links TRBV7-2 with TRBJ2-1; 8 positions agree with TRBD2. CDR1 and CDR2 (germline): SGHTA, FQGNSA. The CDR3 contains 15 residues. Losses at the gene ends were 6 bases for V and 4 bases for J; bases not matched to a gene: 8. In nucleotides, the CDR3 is TGTGCCAGCAGACCTCCGGGACTAGTGTACAATGAGCAGTTCTTC. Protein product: CASRPPGLVYNEQFF.

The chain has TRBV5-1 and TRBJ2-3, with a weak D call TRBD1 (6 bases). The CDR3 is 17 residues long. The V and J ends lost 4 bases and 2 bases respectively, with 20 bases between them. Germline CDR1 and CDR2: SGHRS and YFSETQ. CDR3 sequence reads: CASSRDPGQPTTDTQYF. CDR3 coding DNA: TGCGCCAGCAGCCGGGATCCGGGACAACCCACCACAGATACGCAGTATTTT. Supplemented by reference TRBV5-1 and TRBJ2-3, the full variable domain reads KAGVTQTPRYLIKTRGQQVTLSCSPISGHRSVSWYQQTPGQGLQFLFEYFSETQRNKGNFPGRFSGRQFSNSRSEMNVSTLELGDSALYLCASSRDPGQPTTDTQYFGPGTRLTVL.

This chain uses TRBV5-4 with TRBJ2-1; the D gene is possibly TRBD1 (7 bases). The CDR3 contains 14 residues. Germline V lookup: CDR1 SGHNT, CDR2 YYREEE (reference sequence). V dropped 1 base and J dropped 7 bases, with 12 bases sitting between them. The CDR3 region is CASSLKQGRNEQFF. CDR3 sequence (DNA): TGTGCCAGCAGCTTGAAACAGGGGAGGAATGAGCAGTTCTTC.

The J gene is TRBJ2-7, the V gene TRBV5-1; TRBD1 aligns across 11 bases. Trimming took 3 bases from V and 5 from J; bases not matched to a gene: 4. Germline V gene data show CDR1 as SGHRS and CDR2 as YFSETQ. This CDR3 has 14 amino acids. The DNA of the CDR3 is TGCGCCAGCAGCTGGCGGACAGGGGGCGACGAGCAGTACTTC. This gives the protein CASSWRTGGDEQYF. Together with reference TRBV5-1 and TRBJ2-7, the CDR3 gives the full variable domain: KAGVTQTPRYLIKTRGQQVTLSCSPISGHRSVSWYQQTPGQGLQFLFEYFSETQRNKGNFPGRFSGRQFSNSRSEMNVSTLELGDSALYLCASSWRTGGDEQYFGPGTRLTVT.

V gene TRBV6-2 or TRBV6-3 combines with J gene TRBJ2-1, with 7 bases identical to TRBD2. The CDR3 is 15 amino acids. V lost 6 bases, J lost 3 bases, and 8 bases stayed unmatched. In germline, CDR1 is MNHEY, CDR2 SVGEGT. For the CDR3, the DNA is TGTGCCAGCAGCACCCGGACTAGGGGCTACAATGAGCAGTTCTTC. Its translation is CASSTRTRGYNEQFF.

For the CDR3, the DNA is TGTGCCACCAGCAGAGCGGACAATGAGCAGTTCTTC. Residues: CATSRADNEQFF. The rearrangement links TRBV15 to TRBJ2-1, with D unresolved. V was clipped by 1 base and J by 5 bases, with 3 bases between them. CDR3 size: 12 residues. Germline-derived CDR1 and CDR2 are LNHNV and YYDKDF (reference sequence). Full variable domain (remainder filled in from reference TRBV15 and TRBJ2-1): DAMVIQNPRYQVTQFGKPVTLSCSQTLNHNVMYWYQQKSSQAPKLLFHYYDKDFNNEADTPDNFQSRRPNTSFCFLDIRSPGLGDTAMYLCATSRADNEQFFGPGTRLTVL.

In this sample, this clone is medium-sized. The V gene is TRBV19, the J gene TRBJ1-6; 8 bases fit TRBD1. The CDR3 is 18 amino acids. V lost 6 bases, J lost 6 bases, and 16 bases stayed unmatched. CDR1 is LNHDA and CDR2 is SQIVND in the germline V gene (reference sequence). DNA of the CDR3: TGTGCCAGTAGCTCCATCACAGGGGGACCGATGTTTAATTCACCCCTCCACTTT. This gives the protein CASSSITGGPMFNSPLHF.

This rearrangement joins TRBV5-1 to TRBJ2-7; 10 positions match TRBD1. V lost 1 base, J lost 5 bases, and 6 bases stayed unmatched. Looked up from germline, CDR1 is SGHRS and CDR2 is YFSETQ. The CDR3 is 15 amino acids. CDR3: CASSLFSGTGDEQYF. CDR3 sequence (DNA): TGCGCCAGCAGCTTGTTTTCCGGGACAGGGGACGAGCAGTACTTC.

The CDR3 here is CASSPRNSPLHF. CDR3 bases: TGTGCCAGCAGCCCCCGGAATTCACCCCTCCACTTT. V and J are TRBV11-3 and TRBJ1-6; D ambiguous. Trimming removed 5 bases from V and 7 bases from J, with 6 bases in between. CDR3 length equals 12 residues. Per germline, CDR1 SGHNT and CDR2 YENEEA.

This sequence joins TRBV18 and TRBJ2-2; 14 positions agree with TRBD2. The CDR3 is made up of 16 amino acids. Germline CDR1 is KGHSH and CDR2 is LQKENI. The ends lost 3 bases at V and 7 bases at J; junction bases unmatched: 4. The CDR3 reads CASSPKGLAGDGELFF. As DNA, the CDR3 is TGTGCCAGCTCACCGAAGGGACTAGCGGGAGACGGGGAGCTGTTTTTT. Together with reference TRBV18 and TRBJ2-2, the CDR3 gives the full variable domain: NAGVMQNPRHLVRRRGQEARLRCSPMKGHSHVYWYRQLPEEGLKFMVYLQKENIIDESGMPKERFSAEFPKEGPSILRIQQVVRGDSAAYFCASSPKGLAGDGELFFGEGSRLTVL.

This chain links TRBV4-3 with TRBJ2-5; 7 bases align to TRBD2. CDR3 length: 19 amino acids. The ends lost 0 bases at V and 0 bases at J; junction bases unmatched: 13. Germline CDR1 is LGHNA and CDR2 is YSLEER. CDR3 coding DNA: TGCGCCAGCAGCCAAGATCATCAACGGGCTAGCGGTTACCAAGAGACCCAGTACTTC. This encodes CASSQDHQRASGYQETQYF.

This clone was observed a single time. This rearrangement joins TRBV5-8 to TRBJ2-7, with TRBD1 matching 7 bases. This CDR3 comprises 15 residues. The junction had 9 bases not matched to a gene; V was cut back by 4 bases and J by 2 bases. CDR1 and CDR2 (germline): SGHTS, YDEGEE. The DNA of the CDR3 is TGTGCCAGCAGCCAAGGGACAGCTAAAACCTACGAGCAGTACTTC. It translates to CASSQGTAKTYEQYF.

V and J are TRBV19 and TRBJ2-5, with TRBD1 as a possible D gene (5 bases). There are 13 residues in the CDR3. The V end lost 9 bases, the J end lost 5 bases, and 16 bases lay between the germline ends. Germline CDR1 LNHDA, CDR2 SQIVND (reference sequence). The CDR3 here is CASAGIGGETQYF. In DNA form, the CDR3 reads TGTGCCAGCGCAGGGATAGGTGGTGAGACCCAGTACTTC.

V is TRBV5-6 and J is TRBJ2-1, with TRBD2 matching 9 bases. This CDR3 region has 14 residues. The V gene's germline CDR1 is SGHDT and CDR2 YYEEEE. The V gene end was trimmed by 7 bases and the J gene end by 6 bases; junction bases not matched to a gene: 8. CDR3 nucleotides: TGTGCCAGCTTAGGGCTAGCGGGGCTCAATGAGCAGTTCTTC. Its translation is CASLGLAGLNEQFF.

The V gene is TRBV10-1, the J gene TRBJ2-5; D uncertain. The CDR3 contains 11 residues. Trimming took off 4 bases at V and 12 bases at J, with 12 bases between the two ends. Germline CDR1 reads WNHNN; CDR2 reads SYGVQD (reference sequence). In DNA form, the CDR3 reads TGCGCCAGCAGTGCAGGCCAAACCAAGTACTTC. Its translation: CASSAGQTKYF.